The sequence of this T cell receptor beta chain was determined in a study of blood T cell repertoires in COVID-19. Study summary: The United States, Italy and Spain supplied acute and convalescent COVID-19 samples. In each case, the material was cDNA or gDNA derived from T cells, B-cell-depleted T cells, or PBMCs.

Original processing notes: Reference gene primer amplification gave nucleated cell count estimates. Repertoires were generated with immunoSEQ multiplex PCR, while TCRdb's copy carries only in-frame clones and drops some. Clonal size and the V and J genes are those of that table, whereas D and trimming came from the DNA. The table has about 83,000 clones, about 84% seen once; the top ten hold 8%. The CDR3 loop spans 12 amino acids. The V end lost 6 bases, the J end lost 5 bases, and 7 bases lay between the germline ends. This clonotype was sampled from a man aged 45-65 years with active COVID-19. Sequenced: peripheral blood. J is TRBJ1-4 and V is TRBV12-3 or TRBV12-4, with D hard to call. CDR3 in DNA: TGTGCCAGCAGCTACGGGAATGAAAAACTGTTTTTT. Translated, it gives CASSYGNEKLFF.